The T cell receptor beta chain described here comes from a study of T cells in localized non-small cell lung cancer. Study results and caveats: Peak T cell clonality was found in uninvolved adjacent lung, exceeding tumor. Higher T cell density in the blood was associated with longer overall survival, whereas higher adjacent-lung clonality associated with shorter survival. Owing to sequencing of a solitary tumor region, heterogeneity cannot be discounted. In adjacent lung, a median roughly 60 of the top 100 tumor clones were found.

Produced via immunoSEQ multiplex PCR; TCRdb's table is partial and in-frame only. The sample contains a few thousand clones, about 22% of which appear only once. On this clone: Its antigen is unidentified.

The CDR3 sequence is 17 residues long. The germline CDR1 and CDR2 sequences are SGHNT and YENEEA. V lost 2 bases, J lost 6 bases, and 20 bases lay in between. The V and J genes are TRBV11-3 and TRBJ1-5; no firm D call. The sequence was collected from a female donor at least 60 years old with stage II lung adenocarcinoma. Here the sequenced sample was lung tumor tissue, taken before any cancer treatment. CDR3 coding DNA: TGTGCCAGCAGCTTAACGTTGAATGATGTTTACTCTCAGCCCCAGCATTTT. Translated: CASSLTLNDVYSQPQHF.